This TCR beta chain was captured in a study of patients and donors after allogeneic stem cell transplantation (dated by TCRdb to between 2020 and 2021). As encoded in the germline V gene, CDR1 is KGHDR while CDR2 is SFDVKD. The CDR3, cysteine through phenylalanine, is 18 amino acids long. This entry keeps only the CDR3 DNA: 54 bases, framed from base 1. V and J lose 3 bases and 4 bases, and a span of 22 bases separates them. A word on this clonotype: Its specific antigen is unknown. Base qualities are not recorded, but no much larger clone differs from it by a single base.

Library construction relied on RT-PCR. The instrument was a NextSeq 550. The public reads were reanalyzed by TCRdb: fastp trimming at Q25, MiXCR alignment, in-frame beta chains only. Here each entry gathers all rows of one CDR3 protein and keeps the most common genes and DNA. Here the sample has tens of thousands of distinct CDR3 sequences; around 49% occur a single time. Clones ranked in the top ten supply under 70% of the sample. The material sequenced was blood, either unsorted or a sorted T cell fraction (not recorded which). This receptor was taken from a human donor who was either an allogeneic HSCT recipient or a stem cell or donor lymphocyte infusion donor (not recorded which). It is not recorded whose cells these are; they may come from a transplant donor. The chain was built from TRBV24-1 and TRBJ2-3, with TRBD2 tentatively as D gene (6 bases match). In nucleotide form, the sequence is TGTGCCACCAGTGATCCCCATTGGCCGGGAGTAGGTCCAGATACGCAGTATTTT. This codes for CATSDPHWPGVGPDTQYF.